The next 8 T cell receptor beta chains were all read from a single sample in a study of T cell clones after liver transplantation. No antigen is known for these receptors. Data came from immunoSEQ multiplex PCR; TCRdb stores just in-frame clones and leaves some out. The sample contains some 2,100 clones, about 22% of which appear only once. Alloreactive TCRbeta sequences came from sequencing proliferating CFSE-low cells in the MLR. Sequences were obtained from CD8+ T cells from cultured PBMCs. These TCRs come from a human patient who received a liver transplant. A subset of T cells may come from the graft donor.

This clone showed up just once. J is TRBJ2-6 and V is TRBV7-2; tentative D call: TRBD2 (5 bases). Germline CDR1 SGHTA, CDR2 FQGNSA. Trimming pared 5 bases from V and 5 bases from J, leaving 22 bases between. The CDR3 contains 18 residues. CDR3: CASSNLGRRQSRANVLTF. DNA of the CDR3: TGTGCCAGCAGCAACCTGGGGAGACGACAAAGTCGGGCCAACGTCCTGACTTTC.

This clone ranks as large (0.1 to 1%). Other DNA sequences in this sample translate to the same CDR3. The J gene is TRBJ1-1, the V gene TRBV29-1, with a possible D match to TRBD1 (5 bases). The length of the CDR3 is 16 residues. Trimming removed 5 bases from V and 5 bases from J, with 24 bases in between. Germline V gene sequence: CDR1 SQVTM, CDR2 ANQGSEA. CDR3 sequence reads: CSVLDSPNAGVTEAFF. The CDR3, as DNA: TGCAGCGTTCTCGACAGCCCGAACGCAGGCGTGACTGAAGCTTTCTTT.

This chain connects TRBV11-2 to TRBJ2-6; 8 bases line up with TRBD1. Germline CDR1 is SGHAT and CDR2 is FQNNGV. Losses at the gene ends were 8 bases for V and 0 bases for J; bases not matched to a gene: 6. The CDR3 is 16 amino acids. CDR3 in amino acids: CASGGQVISGANVLTF. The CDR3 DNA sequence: TGTGCCAGCGGGGGACAGGTTATCTCTGGGGCCAACGTCCTGACTTTC. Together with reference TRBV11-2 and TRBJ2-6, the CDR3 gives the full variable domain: EAGVAQSPRYKIIEKRQSVAFWCNPISGHATLYWYQQILGQGPKLLIQFQNNGVVDDSQLPKDRFSAERLKGVDSTLKIQPAKLEDSAVYLCASGGQVISGANVLTFGAGSRLTVL.

The CDR3 DNA reads as TGTGCCAGCAGTTTAGTAGGTCACACCGGGGAGCTGTTTTTT. Translation: CASSLVGHTGELFF. This rearrangement joins TRBV27 to TRBJ2-2; D gene uncertain. V was pared by 2 bases and J by 3 bases, with 7 bases between. The germline V gene encodes CDR1 MNHEY and CDR2 SMNVEV (reference sequence). CDR3 length: 14 residues.

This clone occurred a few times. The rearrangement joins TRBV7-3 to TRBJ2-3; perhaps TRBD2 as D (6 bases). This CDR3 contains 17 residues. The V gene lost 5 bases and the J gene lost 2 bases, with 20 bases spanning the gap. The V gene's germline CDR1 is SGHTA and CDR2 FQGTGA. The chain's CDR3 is CASSNPPGSGFTDTQYF. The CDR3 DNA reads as TGTGCCAGCAGCAACCCCCCGGGTAGCGGATTCACAGATACGCAGTATTTT.

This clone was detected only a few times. The CDR3 spells CASSLPRVQADEQYF. DNA for the CDR3: TGTGCCAGCAGCTTACCTAGGGTACAGGCGGACGAGCAGTACTTC. The V gene is TRBV7-9, the J gene TRBJ2-7, with D tentatively TRBD1 (5 bases). Germline-derived CDR1 and CDR2 are SEHNR and FQNEAQ (reference sequence). This CDR3 contains 15 residues. Trimming took 2 bases from V and 5 from J, leaving 16 bases between them.

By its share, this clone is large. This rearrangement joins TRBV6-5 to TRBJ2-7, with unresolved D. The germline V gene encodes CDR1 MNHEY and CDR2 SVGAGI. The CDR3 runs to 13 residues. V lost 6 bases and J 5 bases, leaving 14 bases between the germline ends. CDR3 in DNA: TGTGCCAGCAGACTGTCAGGAGTCCACGAGCAGTACTTC. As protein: CASRLSGVHEQYF.

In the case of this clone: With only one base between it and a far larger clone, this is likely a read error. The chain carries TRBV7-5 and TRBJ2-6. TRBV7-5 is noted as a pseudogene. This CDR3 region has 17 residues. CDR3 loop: CASGGGQVISGANVLTF. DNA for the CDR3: TGTGCCAGCGGGGGGGGACAGGTTATCTCTGGGGCCAACGTCCTGACTTTC.